This T cell receptor beta chain was sequenced in a study of CD4 T cells in relation to SARS-CoV-2 and coronaviruses. On the study more broadly: PBMCs were cultured with antigen for approximately nine days before TCR beta sequencing.

Sequencing used immunoSEQ multiplex PCR; TCRdb keeps in-frame clones, though not all of them. The profile shows about 17,000 clones, 82% of them singletons. Findings of the study overall: No crossreactivity against non-spike viral proteins was tested here.

Before the COVID-19 pandemic, during about 2011-2019, CD4+ T cells were taken from unexposed donors. The cells were cultured for about ten days before CD4+ T cells were isolated. As cell numbers allowed, unexposed-donor CD4+ T cells faced SARS-CoV-2 S/N and four cold-coronavirus spikes. Fresh IL-2 medium replaced half the medium on days 3 and 7. CDR3 size: 14 residues. The V end lost 5 bases, the J end lost 3 bases, and 14 bases lay between the germline ends. The germline CDR1 and CDR2 sequences are SGHVS and FQNEAQ. Worth noting for this clone: Its antigen is still unknown.

This chain joins TRBV7-8 and TRBJ2-7; D not resolved. Sequenced sample: CD4+ T cells from PBMCs, cultured in vitro. This TCR was sampled from a human donor in good health. CDR3 in DNA: TGTGCCAGCAGCAACCGTGGCGGTGGCTACGAGCAGTACTTC. It encodes CASSNRGGGYEQYF.